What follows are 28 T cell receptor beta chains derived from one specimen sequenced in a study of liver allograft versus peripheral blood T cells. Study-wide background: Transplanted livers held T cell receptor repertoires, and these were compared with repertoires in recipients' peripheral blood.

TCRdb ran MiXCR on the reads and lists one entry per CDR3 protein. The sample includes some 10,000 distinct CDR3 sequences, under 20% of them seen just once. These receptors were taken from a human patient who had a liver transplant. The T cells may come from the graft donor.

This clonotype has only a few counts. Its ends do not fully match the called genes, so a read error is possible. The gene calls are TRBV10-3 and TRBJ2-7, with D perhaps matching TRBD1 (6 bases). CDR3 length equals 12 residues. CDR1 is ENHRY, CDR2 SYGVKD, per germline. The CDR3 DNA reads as TGTGCCATCAGTCAGTCAGGGGTTGAGCAGTACTTC. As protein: CAISQSGVEQYF.

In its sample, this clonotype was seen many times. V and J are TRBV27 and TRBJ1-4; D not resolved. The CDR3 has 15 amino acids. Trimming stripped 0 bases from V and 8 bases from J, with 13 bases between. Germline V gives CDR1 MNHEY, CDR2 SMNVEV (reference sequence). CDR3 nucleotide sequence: TGTGCCAGCAGTTTATCCCCCCGGGGAGTGGAAAAACTGTTTTTT. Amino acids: CASSLSPRGVEKLFF.

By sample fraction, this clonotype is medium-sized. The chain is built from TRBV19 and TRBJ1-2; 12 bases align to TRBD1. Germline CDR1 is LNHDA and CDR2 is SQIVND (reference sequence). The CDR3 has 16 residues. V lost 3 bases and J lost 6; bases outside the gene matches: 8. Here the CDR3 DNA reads TGTGCCAGTAGTATGCGGGACAGGGGGCGCAGGGATGGCTACACCTTC. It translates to CASSMRDRGRRDGYTF.

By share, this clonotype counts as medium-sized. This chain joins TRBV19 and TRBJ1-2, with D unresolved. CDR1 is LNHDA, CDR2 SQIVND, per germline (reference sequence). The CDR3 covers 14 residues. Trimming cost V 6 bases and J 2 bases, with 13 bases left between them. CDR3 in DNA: TGTGCCAGTAGCAGGCCGAGTGGAAACTATGGCTACACCTTC. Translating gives CASSRPSGNYGYTF.

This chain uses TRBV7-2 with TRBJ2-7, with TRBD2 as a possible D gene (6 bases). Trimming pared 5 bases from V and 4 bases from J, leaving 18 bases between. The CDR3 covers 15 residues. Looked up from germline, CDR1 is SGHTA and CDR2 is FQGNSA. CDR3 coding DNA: TGTGCCAGCAGCCCCAGACGTGGGGGGTTATACGAGCAGTACTTC. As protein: CASSPRRGGLYEQYF. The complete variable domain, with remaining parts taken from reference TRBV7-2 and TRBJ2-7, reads GAGVSQSPSNKVTEKGKDVELRCDPISGHTALYWYRQSLGQGLEFLIYFQGNSAPDKSGLPSDRFSAERTGGSVSTLTIQRTQQEDSAVYLCASSPRRGGLYEQYFGPGTRLTVT.

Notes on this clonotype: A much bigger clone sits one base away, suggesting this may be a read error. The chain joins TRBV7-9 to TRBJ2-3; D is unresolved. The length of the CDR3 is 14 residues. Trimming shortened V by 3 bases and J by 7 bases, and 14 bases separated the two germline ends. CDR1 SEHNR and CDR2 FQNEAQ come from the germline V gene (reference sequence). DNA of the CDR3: TGTGCCAGCAGCTTCTCCTTCGCTGGTAATACGCAGTATTTT. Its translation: CASSFSFAGNTQYF. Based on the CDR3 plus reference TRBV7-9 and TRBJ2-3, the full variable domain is DTGVSQNPRHKITKRGQNVTFRCDPISEHNRLYWYRQTLGQGPEFLTYFQNEAQLEKSRLLSDRFSAERPKGSFSTLEIQRTEQGDSAMYLCASSFSFAGNTQYFGPGTRLTVL.

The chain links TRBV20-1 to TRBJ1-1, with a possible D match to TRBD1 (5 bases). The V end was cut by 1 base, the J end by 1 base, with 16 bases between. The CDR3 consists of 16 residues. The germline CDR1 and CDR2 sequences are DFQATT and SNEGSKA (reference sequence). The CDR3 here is CSARALLGVENTEAFF. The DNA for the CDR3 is TGCAGTGCTAGAGCCTTACTAGGGGTCGAGAACACTGAAGCTTTCTTT.

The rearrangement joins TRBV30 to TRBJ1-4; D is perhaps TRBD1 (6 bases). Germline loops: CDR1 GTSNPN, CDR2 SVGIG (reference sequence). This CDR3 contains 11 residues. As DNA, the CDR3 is TGTGCGGGACATACTAATGAAAAACTGTTTTTT. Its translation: CAGHTNEKLFF. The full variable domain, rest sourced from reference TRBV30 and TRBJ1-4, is SQTIHQWPATLVQPVGSPLSLECTVEGTSNPNLYWYRQAAGRGLQLLFYSVGIGQISSEVPQNLSASRPQDRQFILSSKKLLLSDSGFYLCAGHTNEKLFFGSGTQLSVL.

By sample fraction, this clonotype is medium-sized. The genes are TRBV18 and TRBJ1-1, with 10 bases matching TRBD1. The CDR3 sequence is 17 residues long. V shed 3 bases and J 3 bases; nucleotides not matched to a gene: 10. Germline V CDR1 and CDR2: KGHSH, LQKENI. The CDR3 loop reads CASSPLTSGQGDTEAFF. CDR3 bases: TGTGCCAGCTCACCCCTAACGAGCGGACAGGGGGACACTGAAGCTTTCTTT.

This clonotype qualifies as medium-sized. CDR3 in amino acids: CASLFQGGTEAFF. CDR3 DNA sequence: TGTGCCAGCTTATTTCAGGGGGGGACTGAAGCTTTCTTT. The V gene is TRBV18, the J gene TRBJ1-1, with 7 positions matching TRBD1. Germline trimming cut 7 bases from V and 5 bases from J; bases unmatched to any gene: 7. This CDR3 has 13 residues. Per germline, CDR1 KGHSH and CDR2 LQKENI.

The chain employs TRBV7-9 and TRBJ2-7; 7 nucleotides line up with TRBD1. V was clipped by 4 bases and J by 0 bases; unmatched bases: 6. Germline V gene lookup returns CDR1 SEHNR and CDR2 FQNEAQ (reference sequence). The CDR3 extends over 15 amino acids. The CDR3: CASSSRAGGSYEQYF. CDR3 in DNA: TGTGCCAGCAGCTCCCGAGCAGGGGGCTCCTACGAGCAGTACTTC.

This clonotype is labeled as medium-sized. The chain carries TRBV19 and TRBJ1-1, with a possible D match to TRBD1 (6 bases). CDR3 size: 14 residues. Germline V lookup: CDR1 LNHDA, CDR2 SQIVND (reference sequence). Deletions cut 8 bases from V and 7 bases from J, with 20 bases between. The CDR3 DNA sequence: TGTGCCAGTGCCACCCCCGTGGGGGCAGGTGAAGCTTTCTTT. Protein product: CASATPVGAGEAFF.

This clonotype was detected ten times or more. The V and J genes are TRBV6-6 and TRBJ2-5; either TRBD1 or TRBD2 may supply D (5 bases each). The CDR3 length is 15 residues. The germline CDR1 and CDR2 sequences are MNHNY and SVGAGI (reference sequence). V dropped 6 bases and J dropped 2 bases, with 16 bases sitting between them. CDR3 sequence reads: CASSPGWGMQETQYF. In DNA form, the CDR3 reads TGTGCCAGCAGCCCTGGGTGGGGGATGCAAGAGACCCAGTACTTC.

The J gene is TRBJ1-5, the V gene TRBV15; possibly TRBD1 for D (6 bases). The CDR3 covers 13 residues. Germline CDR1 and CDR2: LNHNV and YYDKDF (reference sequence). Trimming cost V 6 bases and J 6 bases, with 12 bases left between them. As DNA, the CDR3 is TGTGCCACCAGTCAACAGGGAGTTCAGCCCCAGCATTTT. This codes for CATSQQGVQPQHF. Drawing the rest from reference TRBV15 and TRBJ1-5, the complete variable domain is DAMVIQNPRYQVTQFGKPVTLSCSQTLNHNVMYWYQQKSSQAPKLLFHYYDKDFNNEADTPDNFQSRRPNTSFCFLDIRSPGLGDTAMYLCATSQQGVQPQHFGDGTRLSIL.

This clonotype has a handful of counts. The CDR3 region has the DNA TGTGCCAGAAGCCCGGGACAGGCGCAGAAGCCCCAGCATTTT. It is translated as CARSPGQAQKPQHF. The J gene is TRBJ1-5, the V gene TRBV5-3; 8 positions match TRBD1. TRBV5-3 is flagged as an ORF with uncertain function. This CDR3 has 14 residues. With 4 bases clipped from V and 8 bases from J, the junction kept 8 bases outside the gene matches.

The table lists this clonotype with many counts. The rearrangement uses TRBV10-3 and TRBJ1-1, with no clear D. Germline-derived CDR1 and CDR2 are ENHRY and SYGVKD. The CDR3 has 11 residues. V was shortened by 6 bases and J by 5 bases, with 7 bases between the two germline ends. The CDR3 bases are TGTGCCATCAGGGGGAAAACTGAAGCTTTCTTT. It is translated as CAIRGKTEAFF.

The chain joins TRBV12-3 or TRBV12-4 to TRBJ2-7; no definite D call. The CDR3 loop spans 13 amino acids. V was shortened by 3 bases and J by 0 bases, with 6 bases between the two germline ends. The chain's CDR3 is CASSLESSYEQYF. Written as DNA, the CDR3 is TGTGCCAGCAGTTTGGAGAGCTCCTACGAGCAGTACTTC.

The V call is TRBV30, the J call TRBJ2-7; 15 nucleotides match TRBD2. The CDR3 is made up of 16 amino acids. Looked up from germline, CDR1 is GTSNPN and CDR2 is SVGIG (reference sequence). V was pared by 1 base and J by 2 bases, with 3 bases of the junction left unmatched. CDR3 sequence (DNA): TGTGCCTGGAGTGCCCGGACTAGCGGGGGGGCCTACGAGCAGTACTTC. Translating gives CAWSARTSGGAYEQYF.

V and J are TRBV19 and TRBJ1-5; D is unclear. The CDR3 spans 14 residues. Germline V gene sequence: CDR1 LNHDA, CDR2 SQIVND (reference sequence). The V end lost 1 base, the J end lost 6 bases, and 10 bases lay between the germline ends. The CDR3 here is CASSIGGRSQPQHF. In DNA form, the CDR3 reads TGTGCCAGTAGTATAGGGGGAAGGTCTCAGCCCCAGCATTTT.

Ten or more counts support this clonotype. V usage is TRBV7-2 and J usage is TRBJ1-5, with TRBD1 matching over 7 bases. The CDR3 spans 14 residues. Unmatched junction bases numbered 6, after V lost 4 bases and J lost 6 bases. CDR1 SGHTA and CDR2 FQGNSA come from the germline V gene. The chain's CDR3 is CASSYRTGVQPQHF. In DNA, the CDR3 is TGTGCCAGCAGCTATAGGACAGGTGTTCAGCCCCAGCATTTT.

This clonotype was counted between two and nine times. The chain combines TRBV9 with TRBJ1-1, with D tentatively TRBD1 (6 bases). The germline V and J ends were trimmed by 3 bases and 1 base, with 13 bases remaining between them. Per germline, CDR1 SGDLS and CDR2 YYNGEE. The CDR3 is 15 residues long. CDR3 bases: TGTGCCAGCAGCGGATTACAGGGAGGGAACACTGAAGCTTTCTTT. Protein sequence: CASSGLQGGNTEAFF.

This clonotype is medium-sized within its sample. CDR3 bases: TGTGCCAGCAGCTCCTCAGGAACAGACACTGAAGCTTTCTTT. This gives the protein CASSSSGTDTEAFF. The chain has TRBV13 and TRBJ1-1; D gene uncertain. This CDR3 comprises 14 residues. Looked up from germline, CDR1 is PRHDT and CDR2 is FYEKMQ (reference sequence). V lost 4 bases to trimming and J lost 3 bases, with 12 bases between them.

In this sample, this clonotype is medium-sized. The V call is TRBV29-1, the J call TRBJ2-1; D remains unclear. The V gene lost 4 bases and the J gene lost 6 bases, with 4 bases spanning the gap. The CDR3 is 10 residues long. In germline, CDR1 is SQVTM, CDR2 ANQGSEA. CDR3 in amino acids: CSVGSNEQFF. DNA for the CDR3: TGCAGCGTTGGAAGCAATGAGCAGTTCTTC.

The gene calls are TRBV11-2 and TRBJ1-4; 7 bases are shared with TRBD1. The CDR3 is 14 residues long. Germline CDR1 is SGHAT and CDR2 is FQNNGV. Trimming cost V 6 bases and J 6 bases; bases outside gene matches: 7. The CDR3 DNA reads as TGTGCCAGCAGTTCAGAGGGGGCTGATGAAAAACTGTTTTTT. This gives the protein CASSSEGADEKLFF.

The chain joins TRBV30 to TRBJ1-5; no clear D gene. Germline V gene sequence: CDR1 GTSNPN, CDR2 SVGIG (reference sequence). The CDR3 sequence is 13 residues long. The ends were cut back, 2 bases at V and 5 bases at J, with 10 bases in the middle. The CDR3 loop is CAWSKRADQPQHF. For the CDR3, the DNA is TGTGCCTGGAGTAAACGGGCAGATCAGCCCCAGCATTTT.

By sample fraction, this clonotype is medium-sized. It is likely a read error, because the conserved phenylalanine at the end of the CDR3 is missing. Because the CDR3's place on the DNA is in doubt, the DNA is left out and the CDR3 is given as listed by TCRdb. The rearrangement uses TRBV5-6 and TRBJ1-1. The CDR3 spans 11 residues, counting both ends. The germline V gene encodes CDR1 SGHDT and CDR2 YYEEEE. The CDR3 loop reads CASSGFEVPEV.

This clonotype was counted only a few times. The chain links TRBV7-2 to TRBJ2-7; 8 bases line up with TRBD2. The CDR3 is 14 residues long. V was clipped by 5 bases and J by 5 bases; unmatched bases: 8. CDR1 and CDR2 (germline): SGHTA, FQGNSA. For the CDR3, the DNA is TGTGCCAGCAGCCGGACTAGCAGCCAGAACGAGCAGTACTTC. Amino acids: CASSRTSSQNEQYF.

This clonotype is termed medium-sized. CDR3 region: CASSLASPYEQYF. CDR3 coding DNA: TGTGCCAGCAGCTTGGCCTCGCCCTACGAGCAGTACTTC. The rearrangement uses TRBV5-6 and TRBJ2-7; D gene unclear. The CDR3 extends over 13 amino acids. From germline, CDR1 is SGHDT and CDR2 YYEEEE. V shed 0 bases and J shed 2 bases, with 6 bases lying between them. Full variable domain (outside the CDR3, taken from reference TRBV5-6 and TRBJ2-7): DAGVTQSPTHLIKTRGQQVTLRCSPKSGHDTVSWYQQALGQGPQFIFQYYEEEERQRGNFPDRFSGHQFPNYSSELNVNALLLGDSALYLCASSLASPYEQYFGPGTRLTVT.